A single T cell receptor beta chain is shown here with its context. The data were obtained in a study of blood T cell repertoires in COVID-19. Study background: Sites in the United States, Italy and Spain provided acute and convalescent COVID-19 samples.

The germline gives CDR1 SGHNT, CDR2 YYREEE (reference sequence). V shed 1 base and J 3 bases; nucleotides not matched to a gene: 6. The CDR3 is made up of 16 amino acids. Under the authors' procedure: Using reference gene primer amplification, nucleated cell counts were estimated. Produced via immunoSEQ multiplex PCR; TCRdb's table is partial and in-frame only. From that table come the V and J calls and clone size; the DNA was used to work out D and trimming. The profile covers under 75,000 clones, with around 89% appearing a single time and 10% to 15% taken by the ten largest. This TCR was sampled from a man aged 55-75 years with active COVID-19. Source material: peripheral blood. The chain links TRBV5-4 to TRBJ2-1; 8 nucleotides agree with TRBD2. The CDR3 DNA reads TGTGCCAGCAGCTTGAGGGCGCGGGGGGTCTACAATGAGCAGTTCTTC. It yields the protein CASSLRARGVYNEQFF.